This paragraph covers one T cell receptor beta chain sequence. These data belong to a study of blood T cell repertoires in COVID-19. The overall study: Acute and convalescent COVID-19 specimens originated in the United States, Italy and Spain. T cells, B-cell-depleted T cells, or PBMCs provided the cDNA or gDNA that served as material.

V was cut by 6 bases and J by 3 bases, with 9 bases left in between. The CDR3 is 12 amino acids. The germline V gene encodes CDR1 MNHEY and CDR2 SMNVEV (reference sequence). Methods used by the authors: Estimated nucleated cell counts came from reference gene primer amplification. The table came from immunoSEQ multiplex PCR; TCRdb's copy has only in-frame clones and leaves some out. From that table come the V and J calls and clone size; the DNA was used to work out D and trimming. This repertoire shows 65,000 to 90,000 clones, just over 85% found once; its top ten account for about a fifth. The chain joins TRBV27 to TRBJ2-7; D perhaps matches TRBD2 (7 bases). The sample consisted of peripheral blood. This sequence was found in a woman aged 80 or older in a cohort sampled during active or convalescent COVID-19. The CDR3 region has the DNA TGTGCCAGCAGGGGAGGGGGCTACGAGCAGTACTTC. As protein: CASRGGGYEQYF.